This TCR beta chain was sequenced in a study of human T cells and chemical hapten exposure. Study-wide results and limits: The number of TCRs over 1 in 1000 frequency stayed unchanged after DPC.

TCRdb re-called the RACE reads with MiXCR, one entry per CDR3 protein. The sample includes tens of thousands of distinct CDR3 sequences, roughly 5.4% of them seen just once. Time point indicated: healthy volunteer bleed at 6 weeks. It was from unfractionated whole blood that total RNA was extracted. The CDR3 totals 14 residues. CDR1 is MNHEY and CDR2 is SVGEGT in the germline V gene. Between the trimmed V and J ends, which lost 7 bases and 1 base, there was a span of 13 bases. The table lists this clonotype with many counts. Its antigen remains unidentified. The sample consisted of whole blood. The chain is built from TRBV6-2 or TRBV6-3 and TRBJ1-1; no firm D call. This receptor was obtained from a human donor in good health. Some clones in this sample may be carry-over from other donors' samples. The CDR3 bases are TGTGCCAGCACCCCTAGCGGCGAGAACACTGAAGCTTTCTTT. It yields the protein CASTPSGENTEAFF.